One and the same sample provided the 31 T cell receptor beta chains below, sequenced in a study of OX40 agonist ivuxolimab in advanced cancers. TCRdb's table, derived via immunoSEQ multiplex PCR, lists solely in-frame clones and lacks some. This sample has tens of thousands of clones; roughly 86% occur once, and the top ten carry roughly 0.72%. Sequenced here: CD4+ or CD8+ T cells sorted from blood, sampled in a trial of the OX40 agonist ivuxolimab. Source of these receptors: an adult with an advanced solid tumor such as melanoma, head and neck, liver or kidney cancer.

The V and J genes are TRBV7-3 and TRBJ2-3; TRBD2 matches at 8 bases. CDR1 and CDR2 (germline): SGHTA, FQGTGA. V lost 2 bases to trimming and J lost 6 bases; unmatched junction nucleotides: 4. This CDR3 contains 14 residues. DNA of the CDR3: TGTGCCAGCAGCTTAGGACTAGCCGCGGATACGCAGTATTTT. Translating it yields CASSLGLAADTQYF.

V and J are TRBV5-5 and TRBJ2-2; D assignment may be TRBD1 or TRBD2 (5 bases each). V was pared by 2 bases and J by 4 bases, with 15 bases between. Germline CDR1 SGHKS, CDR2 YYEKEE (reference sequence). The length of the CDR3 is 16 residues. DNA for the CDR3: TGTGCCAGCAGCTTCAACTTACCGGGACCCACCGGGGAGCTGTTTTTT. The encoded protein is CASSFNLPGPTGELFF.

The V and J genes are TRBV2 and TRBJ1-3, with 9 bases fitting TRBD1. This CDR3 is built from 15 residues. The trim removed 6 bases at V and 4 bases at J, leaving 7 bases unmatched. Per the germline V gene, CDR1 is SNHLY and CDR2 is FYNNEI. CDR3 in DNA: TGTGCCAGCAGCTCAACAGGGGGCCGAGGAAACACCATATATTTT. Translation gives CASSSTGGRGNTIYF.

This chain connects TRBV19 to TRBJ1-1, with a tentative D call TRBD1 (5 bases). The CDR3 covers 12 residues. The V end lost 7 bases, the J end lost 7 bases, and 13 bases lay between the germline ends. Germline V gene lookup returns CDR1 LNHDA and CDR2 SQIVND (reference sequence). In DNA, the CDR3 is TGTGCCAGTAACCCGGGACTGGGTGAAGCTTTCTTT. Residues: CASNPGLGEAFF.

This clone has just one count. V is TRBV11-2 and J is TRBJ1-2, with D unresolved. Germline CDR1 reads SGHAT; CDR2 reads FQNNGV. V lost 1 base, J lost 1 base, and 10 bases lay in between. The CDR3 spans 15 residues. Here the CDR3 reads CASSLGSGVNYGYTF. The CDR3 nucleotides read TGTGCCAGCAGCTTAGGGTCTGGAGTTAACTATGGCTACACCTTC. Together with reference TRBV11-2 and TRBJ1-2, the CDR3 gives the full variable domain: EAGVAQSPRYKIIEKRQSVAFWCNPISGHATLYWYQQILGQGPKLLIQFQNNGVVDDSQLPKDRFSAERLKGVDSTLKIQPAKLEDSAVYLCASSLGSGVNYGYTFGSGTRLTVV.

The chain has TRBV28 and TRBJ1-2; no reliable D call. Germline CDR1 reads MDHEN; CDR2 reads SYDVKM. V was trimmed by 7 bases and J by 4 bases, leaving 13 bases between them. The CDR3 is made up of 13 amino acids. CDR3 loop: CASTSEVFYGYTF. CDR3 nucleotides: TGTGCCAGCACTTCCGAGGTTTTCTATGGCTACACCTTC.

This rearrangement joins TRBV6-1 to TRBJ1-5; 8 nucleotides agree with TRBD1. The end of the DNA fits TRBJ2-3 better, so the J call may be wrong. Germline V gene lookup returns CDR1 MNHNS and CDR2 SASEGT. This CDR3 spans 14 amino acids. The CDR3 sequence: CASSRTGRDQPQYF. CDR3 DNA sequence: TGTGCCAGCAGTCGGACAGGGAGAGATCAGCCCCAGTATTTT.

The CDR3: CASSISVGGSFDEQYF. In DNA, the CDR3 is TGTGCCAGCAGCATCTCTGTGGGCGGGAGTTTCGACGAGCAGTACTTC. The V gene is TRBV7-9, the J gene TRBJ2-7; 7 bases line up with TRBD2. This CDR3 has 16 residues. V gave up 5 bases and J gave up 5 bases; unmatched junction bases: 15. The V gene's germline CDR1 is SEHNR and CDR2 FQNEAQ (reference sequence).

The V call is TRBV5-1, the J call TRBJ2-1, with 9 bases matching TRBD2. The germline V gene has CDR1 SGHRS and CDR2 YFSETQ. This CDR3 comprises 16 residues. V lost 1 base, J lost 4 bases, and 6 bases stayed unmatched. CDR3 amino acids: CASSLLAGDPYNEQFF. The CDR3, as DNA: TGCGCCAGCAGCTTGTTAGCGGGAGACCCATACAATGAGCAGTTCTTC.

This rearrangement joins TRBV6-1 to TRBJ2-5; 7 bases match TRBD2. This CDR3 region has 14 residues. Germline V gene data show CDR1 as MNHNS and CDR2 as SASEGT. With V trimmed by 6 bases and J by 4 bases, 8 bases remained unmatched. The CDR3: CASRRTRFGETQYF. CDR3 coding DNA: TGTGCCAGCAGAAGGACTAGATTCGGAGAGACCCAGTACTTC.

The genes are TRBV11-2 and TRBJ2-1, with TRBD2 as a possible D gene (5 bases). CDR3 length equals 15 residues. Per the germline V gene, CDR1 is SGHAT and CDR2 is FQNNGV. The germline V and J ends were trimmed by 4 bases and 0 bases, with 10 bases remaining between them. CDR3 residues: CASSSRGSSYNEQFF. Written as DNA, the CDR3 is TGTGCCAGCAGCTCCCGGGGAAGCTCCTACAATGAGCAGTTCTTC.

The chain has TRBV6-6 and TRBJ1-4, with D unresolved. The CDR3 covers 15 residues. The V and J ends lost 4 bases and 0 bases respectively, with 9 bases between them. Germline CDR1 and CDR2: MNHNY and SVGAGI (reference sequence). Here the CDR3 reads CASSSDGTTNEKLFF. In DNA form, the CDR3 reads TGTGCCAGCAGTTCCGACGGTACAACTAATGAAAAACTGTTTTTT.

The V and J genes are TRBV7-8 and TRBJ2-3; the match to TRBD2 covers 13 bases. The CDR3 contains 17 residues. Trimming cost V 1 base and J 7 bases; bases outside gene matches: 8. Germline lookup yields CDR1 SGHVS and CDR2 FQNEAQ. The CDR3 DNA follows: TGTGCCAGCAGCTTAGGAGTGACTAGCGGGGGGCGAAATACGCAGTATTTT. Amino acid sequence: CASSLGVTSGGRNTQYF. Filled out from reference TRBV7-8 and TRBJ2-3, the complete variable domain reads GAGVSQSPRYKVAKRGQDVALRCDPISGHVSLFWYQQALGQGPEFLTYFQNEAQLDKSGLPSDRFFAERPEGSVSTLKIQRTQQEDSAVYLCASSLGVTSGGRNTQYFGPGTRLTVL.

V is TRBV11-3 and J is TRBJ2-2; D is undetermined. This CDR3 is 13 amino acids long. Germline assignment: CDR1 SGHNT and CDR2 YENEEA. V gave up 3 bases and J gave up 6 bases, with 8 bases separating them. CDR3: CASSLQGPGELFF. CDR3 sequence (DNA): TGTGCCAGCAGCTTGCAAGGACCCGGGGAGCTGTTTTTT.

The chain employs TRBV5-4 and TRBJ2-1, with D possibly matching TRBD2 (5 bases). Germline V gene data show CDR1 as SGHNT and CDR2 as YYREEE (reference sequence). V lost 4 bases, J lost 5 bases, and 13 bases lay in between. This CDR3 has 14 amino acids. CDR3 residues: CASSPDQRNNEQFF. The CDR3 DNA reads TGTGCCAGCAGCCCTGACCAGCGGAACAATGAGCAGTTCTTC.

CDR3 residues: CASSKGSTRSSYEQYF. The CDR3 nucleotides are TGTGCCAGCAGCAAGGGGTCGACTAGGAGCTCCTACGAGCAGTACTTC. The chain is built from TRBV21-1 and TRBJ2-7; the table's D call of TRBD2 was not tested on the DNA. TRBV21-1 is marked as a pseudogene. The CDR3 is made up of 16 amino acids.

The chain combines TRBV6-6 with TRBJ1-1; a weak D match, TRBD1 (5 bases). V dropped 6 bases and J dropped 6 bases, with 14 bases sitting between them. Germline V gene data show CDR1 as MNHNY and CDR2 as SVGAGI (reference sequence). The CDR3 spans 13 residues. The CDR3 bases are TGTGCCAGCAGGGGGGACGGCGGCGCTGAAGCTTTCTTT. It translates to CASRGDGGAEAFF.

The V and J genes are TRBV28 and TRBJ1-2; no reliable D call. The CDR3 extends over 13 amino acids. Trimming pared 4 bases from V and 3 bases from J, leaving 9 bases between. Germline lookup yields CDR1 MDHEN and CDR2 SYDVKM. CDR3 amino acids: CASSSYGDYGYTF. For the CDR3, the DNA is TGTGCCAGCAGTTCCTACGGAGACTATGGCTACACCTTC.

V usage is TRBV5-4 and J usage is TRBJ2-7; D may be TRBD1 (6 bases). CDR1 and CDR2 (germline): SGHNT, YYREEE (reference sequence). The CDR3 totals 14 residues. The V end lost 4 bases, the J end lost 2 bases, and 13 bases lay between the germline ends. Here the CDR3 reads CASSLMTGTYEQYF. The CDR3 nucleotides read TGTGCCAGCAGCCTAATGACAGGAACCTACGAGCAGTACTTC.

This clone was recorded once. The CDR3 region has the DNA TGTGCCAGCAGCTTACTTGGGAACACTGAAGCTTTCTTT. It is translated as CASSLLGNTEAFF. The gene calls are TRBV11-2 and TRBJ1-1; D not certain. Germline assignment: CDR1 SGHAT and CDR2 FQNNGV. Trimming stripped 2 bases from V and 1 base from J, with 5 bases between. The CDR3 has 13 amino acids.

This sequence joins TRBV6-5 and TRBJ2-1; D is perhaps TRBD1 (6 bases). V lost 8 bases, J lost 4 bases, and 15 bases lay in between. This CDR3 contains 14 residues. The germline gives CDR1 MNHEY, CDR2 SVGAGI. The CDR3 region is CASQAGVRYNEQFF. The CDR3 region has the DNA TGTGCCAGCCAAGCAGGGGTTCGGTACAATGAGCAGTTCTTC.

The chain uses TRBV18 and TRBJ2-1; 8 bases are a match to TRBD1. Germline values: CDR1 KGHSH, CDR2 LQKENI. The CDR3 runs to 14 residues. V lost 2 bases to trimming and J lost 10 bases; unmatched junction nucleotides: 7. CDR3 sequence (DNA): TGTGCCAGCTCACCAAGCCAGGGGGCCTGGGAGCAGTTCTTC. Encoded protein: CASSPSQGAWEQFF.

The genes are TRBV5-1 and TRBJ2-5, with 9 positions matching TRBD1. V dropped 3 bases and J dropped 5; count of bases not matched to a gene: 8. Germline-derived CDR1 and CDR2 are SGHRS and YFSETQ. This CDR3 is built from 15 residues. In nucleotides, the CDR3 is TGCGCCAGCAGCTCCGGACAGGGGAGAGCGGAGACCCAGTACTTC. Amino acid sequence: CASSSGQGRAETQYF.

The chain couples TRBV27 to TRBJ1-6; perhaps TRBD1 as D (6 bases). The CDR3 contains 14 residues. V lost 6 bases and J 8 bases, leaving 14 bases between the germline ends. CDR1 is MNHEY, CDR2 SMNVEV, per germline (reference sequence). CDR3 nucleotides: TGTGCCAGCAGAGAAGGGGGTTGGGATTCACCCCTCCACTTT. This encodes CASREGGWDSPLHF.

This clone was seen once. Other nucleotide sequences in the sample specify the same CDR3. This chain joins TRBV5-1 and TRBJ2-2; D tentatively reads TRBD1 or TRBD2 (5 bases each). The V end lost 0 bases, the J end lost 6 bases, and 9 bases lay between the germline ends. The germline CDR1 and CDR2 sequences are SGHRS and YFSETQ. The CDR3 is 14 residues long. CDR3 bases: TGCGCCAGCAGCTTGGCGGGGCCCCCCGGGGAGCTGTTTTTT. It translates to CASSLAGPPGELFF.

The CDR3 nucleotides read TGTGCCAGCAGCAAATGGGCTAGCGGGGACAGCACAGATACGCAGTATTTT. Translating gives CASSKWASGDSTDTQYF. This sequence joins TRBV21-1 and TRBJ2-3; the table's D gene call, TRBD2, was not cross checked with the DNA. TRBV21-1 is designated a pseudogene. This CDR3 is built from 17 residues.

This clone was seen once. This rearrangement joins TRBV7-9 to TRBJ2-7; TRBD1 matches 8 bases. V lost 1 base, J lost 6 bases, and 5 bases stayed unmatched. Germline-derived CDR1 and CDR2 are SEHNR and FQNEAQ (reference sequence). The CDR3 runs to 14 residues. The CDR3 coding sequence is TGTGCCAGCAGCTTAGTGGACAGGGTCGGCGAGCAGTACTTC. Translating gives CASSLVDRVGEQYF.

This sequence joins TRBV27 and TRBJ1-6, with TRBD1 identical over 10 bases. Germline V CDR1 and CDR2: MNHEY, SMNVEV (reference sequence). With 3 bases clipped from V and 0 bases from J, the junction kept 2 bases outside the gene matches. The length of the CDR3 is 17 residues. In nucleotides, the CDR3 is TGTGCCAGCAGTTTGGGACAGGGGACCTCCTATAATTCACCCCTCCACTTT. It is translated as CASSLGQGTSYNSPLHF.

The genes are TRBV15 and TRBJ1-4; D is uncertain. The germline V gene encodes CDR1 LNHNV and CDR2 YYDKDF (reference sequence). The CDR3 runs 12 residues. Between the trimmed V and J ends, which lost 5 bases and 6 bases, there was a span of 7 bases. CDR3 residues: CATSGGDEKLFF. DNA for the CDR3: TGTGCCACCAGCGGCGGGGATGAAAAACTGTTTTTT. Looking up the rest from reference TRBV15 and TRBJ1-4 gives the full variable domain: DAMVIQNPRYQVTQFGKPVTLSCSQTLNHNVMYWYQQKSSQAPKLLFHYYDKDFNNEADTPDNFQSRRPNTSFCFLDIRSPGLGDTAMYLCATSGGDEKLFFGSGTQLSVL.

This clone was seen once. This chain uses TRBV29-1 with TRBJ2-1, with 12 nucleotides matching TRBD2. The germline V gene encodes CDR1 SQVTM and CDR2 ANQGSEA. The ends lost 7 bases at V and 10 bases at J; junction bases unmatched: 11. This CDR3 region has 14 residues. CDR3 sequence: CSGDMTSGSREQFF. CDR3 coding DNA: TGCAGCGGAGACATGACTAGCGGGAGTAGAGAGCAGTTCTTC.

The chain joins TRBV7-2 to TRBJ2-7, with TRBD1 as a possible D gene (6 bases). CDR1 SGHTA and CDR2 FQGNSA come from the germline V gene. Trimming left V 3 bases short and J 6 bases short, with 18 bases between. The CDR3 runs to 15 residues. The CDR3 loop reads CASSFRTGILAEQYF. The CDR3, as DNA: TGTGCCAGCAGCTTCCGTACAGGGATACTTGCCGAGCAGTACTTC.